One sample yielded the 10 T cell receptor beta chains listed below, sequenced in a study of shared clonotypes between healthy human individuals. Using immunoSEQ multiplex PCR, the repertoire was profiled, and TCRdb retains in-frame clones only, with some absent. The sample has 2 million to 2.5 million clones, approximately 94% seen once. The source material was naive CD4+ T cells sorted from blood. Subset denoted: CD45RA+ positively selected. All receptors derive from a man aged 18 to 29 in good health.

The gene calls are TRBV10-3 and TRBJ2-2, with no clear D. The germline V and J ends were trimmed by 2 bases and 2 bases, with 6 bases remaining between them. This CDR3 contains 14 residues. Germline V gene lookup returns CDR1 ENHRY and CDR2 SYGVKD. In nucleotides, the CDR3 is TGTGCCATCAGTGAGATGTCTAACACCGGGGAGCTGTTTTTT. Its translation: CAISEMSNTGELFF.

This rearrangement joins TRBV5-4 to TRBJ1-1, with D unresolved. This CDR3 is built from 16 residues. Per germline, CDR1 SGHNT and CDR2 YYREEE (reference sequence). Trimming took off 0 bases at V and 1 base at J, with 13 bases between the two ends. CDR3 sequence reads: CASSLELRAGNTEAFF. For the CDR3, the DNA is TGTGCCAGCAGCTTGGAGCTAAGGGCGGGGAACACTGAAGCTTTCTTT.

Worth noting for this clone: Other DNA sequences in the sample encode the same CDR3. The V gene is TRBV28, the J gene TRBJ1-2; D is perhaps TRBD1 (6 bases). CDR3 length: 13 amino acids. Germline V lookup: CDR1 MDHEN, CDR2 SYDVKM. Trimming stripped 5 bases from V and 2 bases from J, with 9 bases between. The CDR3 sequence: CASSLDRNYGYTF. The DNA for the CDR3 is TGTGCCAGCAGTCTGGACAGAAACTATGGCTACACCTTC.

The V gene is TRBV7-2, the J gene TRBJ2-7; 9 positions match TRBD2. Unmatched junction bases numbered 8, after V lost 4 bases and J lost 7 bases. The CDR3 contains 14 residues. Germline V gives CDR1 SGHTA, CDR2 FQGNSA. The CDR3 coding sequence is TGTGCCAGCAGCTCCGGGACTGCGGGGGGGGAGCAGTACTTC. Amino acid sequence: CASSSGTAGGEQYF.

The CDR3 region is CASRVGQPQHF. The CDR3 bases are TGCGCCAGCAGGGTCGGTCAGCCCCAGCATTTT. The rearrangement uses TRBV5-1 and TRBJ1-5; no firm D call. Looked up from germline, CDR1 is SGHRS and CDR2 is YFSETQ. CDR3 length: 11 amino acids. Trimming shortened V by 5 bases and J by 6 bases, and 6 bases separated the two germline ends.

The chain recombines TRBV28 with TRBJ1-6; the D gene is possibly TRBD1 (5 bases). CDR3 length equals 19 residues. The V gene lost 6 bases and the J gene lost 6 bases, with 27 bases spanning the gap. Germline loops: CDR1 MDHEN, CDR2 SYDVKM. CDR3 region: CASRSPGISQGRVNSPLHF. CDR3 nucleotide sequence: TGTGCCAGCAGATCCCCCGGCATATCCCAGGGCCGGGTTAATTCACCCCTCCACTTT. Full variable domain (outside the CDR3, taken from reference TRBV28 and TRBJ1-6): DVKVTQSSRYLVKRTGEKVFLECVQDMDHENMFWYRQDPGLGLRLIYFSYDVKMKEKGDIPEGYSVSREKKERFSLILESASTNQTSMYLCASRSPGISQGRVNSPLHFGNGTRLTVT.

This rearrangement joins TRBV7-9 to TRBJ1-2; 11 nucleotides line up with TRBD1. The length of the CDR3 is 17 residues. Germline V gene lookup returns CDR1 SEHNR and CDR2 FQNEAQ (reference sequence). V gave up 3 bases and J gave up 8 bases; unmatched junction bases: 14. CDR3 protein: CASSFPPPGTGGEGYTF. CDR3 in DNA: TGTGCCAGCAGCTTTCCGCCACCTGGGACAGGGGGTGAAGGCTACACCTTC.

V usage is TRBV29-1 and J usage is TRBJ1-1; D possibly corresponds to TRBD1 (5 bases). CDR3 size: 13 residues. The germline V and J ends were trimmed by 5 bases and 4 bases, with 14 bases remaining between them. Germline CDR1 is SQVTM and CDR2 is ANQGSEA. CDR3: CSVPPGEGTEAFF. The CDR3 nucleotides read TGCAGCGTTCCCCCGGGGGAGGGCACTGAAGCTTTCTTT.

The CDR3: CASSLDRTYSYEQYF. DNA for the CDR3: TGCGCCAGCAGCTTGGATCGGACCTACTCCTACGAGCAGTACTTC. This sequence joins TRBV5-1 and TRBJ2-7; D is uncertain. V lost 0 bases and J lost 0, with 10 bases in between. CDR3 length equals 15 residues. Germline V CDR1 and CDR2: SGHRS, YFSETQ.

The chain couples TRBV7-2 to TRBJ2-2; 7 positions agree with TRBD2. Germline V CDR1 and CDR2: SGHTA, FQGNSA. V shed 1 base, J shed 6 bases, and the junction held 5 bases outside the gene matches. CDR3 length: 15 residues. The CDR3 protein is CASSLGGSKAGELFF. The CDR3 region has the DNA TGTGCCAGCAGCTTAGGCGGGAGCAAGGCCGGGGAGCTGTTTTTT.